What follows is one T cell receptor beta chain and its context. Its antigen is unidentified. The sample originates from a study of beta chain features in type 1 diabetes. The study's findings and limits: All four CD4+ subsets from Type 1 diabetes patients carried moderately but significantly shorter TCRB CDR3s.

Isolated RNA was reverse transcribed in full, so expressed TCRB transcripts were sequenced. The method was immunoSEQ multiplex PCR; TCRdb's version includes in-frame clones alone and lacks a portion of them. This table has about 15,000 clones, just over 70% appearing once. Sequencing was carried out using stem cell memory CD4+ T cells from blood. The source of this sequence is a man aged 30 to 39 with type 1 diabetes.

CDR3: CASSQPGGGAQYF. The CDR3, as DNA: TGCGCCAGCAGCCAGCCTGGGGGCGGCGCGCAGTATTTT. The V gene is TRBV4-3, the J gene TRBJ2-3; tentative D call: TRBD1 (6 bases). Germline V gene sequence: CDR1 LGHNA, CDR2 YSLEER. The V end was cut by 3 bases, the J end by 10 bases, with 14 bases between. This CDR3 region has 13 residues.